Below are 26 T cell receptor beta chains sequenced from a single sample in a study of blood T cell repertoires in COVID-19. The data were produced by immunoSEQ multiplex PCR, yet TCRdb's version contains in-frame clones alone and is incomplete. The sample lists roughly 250,000 clones; roughly 91% were seen once. Sequencing input: peripheral blood. The receptor source for this set is a man aged 30 to 45 with acute or convalescent COVID-19.

The chain carries TRBV18 and TRBJ1-2; D may be TRBD1 (6 bases). Germline CDR1 is KGHSH and CDR2 is LQKENI. The CDR3 sequence is 13 residues long. Trimming removed 5 bases from V and 8 bases from J, with 15 bases in between. The CDR3 is CASSSDRPLGYTF. CDR3 DNA: TGTGCCAGCTCATCGGACAGACCGCTGGGCTACACCTTC.

This chain connects TRBV5-1 to TRBJ2-7; D possibly corresponds to TRBD1 (5 bases). Germline V CDR1 and CDR2: SGHRS, YFSETQ. The CDR3 loop spans 16 amino acids. The V end lost 0 bases, the J end lost 5 bases, and 18 bases lay between the germline ends. The CDR3 protein is CASSLGFSTDPNEQYF. CDR3 nucleotides: TGCGCCAGCAGCTTGGGGTTTTCGACAGACCCAAACGAGCAGTACTTC.

The chain is built from TRBV12-3 or TRBV12-4 and TRBJ2-3, with D unresolved. The CDR3 has 12 amino acids. Trimming removed 2 bases from V and 6 bases from J, with 6 bases in between. CDR3 in amino acids: CASSLNSDTQYF. The DNA of the CDR3 is TGTGCCAGCAGTTTAAATTCGGATACGCAGTATTTT.

The V and J genes are TRBV5-1 and TRBJ2-5; 14 bases align to TRBD2. This CDR3 spans 16 amino acids. With V trimmed by 7 bases and J by 4 bases, 9 bases remained unmatched. Germline CDR1 is SGHRS and CDR2 is YFSETQ. CDR3 bases: TGCGCCAGCTCATTTGGACTAGCGGGAGGTCGAGAGACCCAGTACTTC. This sequence encodes CASSFGLAGGRETQYF.

This clone was recorded once. V and J are TRBV19 and TRBJ1-5, with TRBD1 matching 8 bases. V lost 8 bases, J lost 6 bases, and 12 bases stayed unmatched. The germline gives CDR1 LNHDA, CDR2 SQIVND (reference sequence). This CDR3 contains 15 residues. CDR3 protein: CASAMLQGEGQPQHF. The DNA for the CDR3 is TGTGCCAGTGCGATGCTACAGGGGGAAGGTCAGCCCCAGCATTTT.

The rearrangement links TRBV28 to TRBJ1-5; tentative D call: TRBD1 (5 bases). The CDR3 sequence is 14 residues long. Trimming took 5 bases from V and 2 from J, leaving 10 bases between them. Germline loops: CDR1 MDHEN, CDR2 SYDVKM. The DNA for the CDR3 is TGTGCCAGCAGTCCCAGGGTCGGCAATCAGCCCCAGCATTTT. Amino acids: CASSPRVGNQPQHF. The full variable domain, its missing parts supplied by reference TRBV28 and TRBJ1-5, is DVKVTQSSRYLVKRTGEKVFLECVQDMDHENMFWYRQDPGLGLRLIYFSYDVKMKEKGDIPEGYSVSREKKERFSLILESASTNQTSMYLCASSPRVGNQPQHFGDGTRLSIL.

This clone was counted once. V is TRBV20-1 and J is TRBJ1-4; maybe TRBD1 (5 bases). V dropped 3 bases and J dropped 2 bases, with 13 bases sitting between them. This CDR3 has 15 amino acids. Germline values: CDR1 DFQATT, CDR2 SNEGSKA (reference sequence). For the CDR3, the DNA is TGCAGTGCTAGTCCGACCCGGGGGACTAATGAAAAACTGTTTTTT. Its protein product is CSASPTRGTNEKLFF.

This chain connects TRBV3-1 (or the pseudogene TRBV3-2) to TRBJ1-6; D perhaps matches TRBD1 (6 bases). V lost 3 bases to trimming and J lost 2 bases, with 8 bases between them. CDR3 size: 15 residues. Germline values: CDR1 LGHDT, CDR2 YNNKEL (reference sequence). In DNA, the CDR3 is TGTGCCAGCAGCCAGCGGACAGCCTATAATTCACCCCTCCACTTT. Translated, it gives CASSQRTAYNSPLHF.

This chain joins TRBV9 and TRBJ2-5; possible D gene TRBD2, 6 bases. Germline V lookup: CDR1 SGDLS, CDR2 YYNGEE. V lost 0 bases, J lost 1 base, and 13 bases lay in between. CDR3 length: 16 amino acids. The CDR3 DNA follows: TGTGCCAGCAGCGTAGGGGCGGGATACGGCCAAGAGACCCAGTACTTC. Translated: CASSVGAGYGQETQYF.

The chain employs TRBV19 and TRBJ2-3, with 9 bases aligning to TRBD2. J lost 6 bases, V lost 7 bases, and 11 bases had no gene match. Germline V gene data show CDR1 as LNHDA and CDR2 as SQIVND (reference sequence). The CDR3 is 15 residues long. CDR3 sequence (DNA): TGTGCCAGTACTCTTAGCGGGGGCCTTGGGGATACGCAGTATTTT. It is translated as CASTLSGGLGDTQYF.

This chain links TRBV16 with TRBJ1-5, with 7 bases matching TRBD1. CDR3 size: 13 residues. Looked up from germline, CDR1 is KGHSY and CDR2 is FQNENV. Germline trimming cut 4 bases from V and 5 bases from J; bases unmatched to any gene: 2. CDR3 amino acids: CASSRQGDQPQHF. CDR3 bases: TGTGCCAGCAGCCGGCAGGGGGATCAGCCCCAGCATTTT.

V is TRBV11-2 and J is TRBJ2-2, with D perhaps matching TRBD1 (6 bases). V was shortened by 5 bases and J by 6 bases, with 10 bases between the two germline ends. The CDR3 totals 13 residues. Germline CDR1 reads SGHAT; CDR2 reads FQNNGV. This CDR3 reads CASSPTGPGELFF. The CDR3 nucleotides read TGTGCCAGCAGCCCGACAGGTCCCGGGGAGCTGTTTTTT.

This chain's CDR3 is CATSDLPGTSYTQYF. The CDR3 DNA reads TGTGCCACCAGTGATTTGCCCGGGACATCCTATACGCAGTATTTT. The chain has TRBV24-1 and TRBJ2-3, with a weak D call TRBD1 (6 bases). V dropped 0 bases and J dropped 7 bases, with 13 bases sitting between them. The CDR3 extends over 15 amino acids. Germline V gene lookup returns CDR1 KGHDR and CDR2 SFDVKD.

This CDR3 reads CAWSTGQGFNSPLHF. Written as DNA, the CDR3 is TGTGCCTGGAGTACCGGACAGGGTTTCAATTCACCCCTCCACTTT. This rearrangement joins TRBV30 to TRBJ1-6, with 8 bases matching TRBD1. Germline lookup yields CDR1 GTSNPN and CDR2 SVGIG (reference sequence). The CDR3 loop spans 15 amino acids. Unmatched junction bases numbered 7, after V lost 2 bases and J lost 7 bases.

This chain links TRBV30 with TRBJ1-6; D unclear. V was cut by 5 bases and J by 10 bases, with 18 bases left in between. The germline V gene encodes CDR1 GTSNPN and CDR2 SVGIG (reference sequence). The CDR3 runs 14 residues. Here the CDR3 reads CAWGQQPVESPLHF. The DNA of the CDR3 is TGTGCCTGGGGGCAACAGCCAGTGGAATCACCCCTCCACTTT.

A single count supports this clone. The genes are TRBV28 and TRBJ1-3; D is undetermined. Germline CDR1 reads MDHEN; CDR2 reads SYDVKM. Trimming shortened V by 8 bases and J by 1 base, and 9 bases separated the two germline ends. The CDR3 sequence is 13 residues long. CDR3 amino acids: CASEGMSGNTIYF. CDR3 bases: TGTGCCAGCGAGGGCATGTCTGGAAACACCATATATTTT.

The V call is TRBV28, the J call TRBJ2-7, with D unresolved. This CDR3 region has 13 residues. V gave up 5 bases and J gave up 2 bases, with 10 bases separating them. Germline CDR1 and CDR2: MDHEN and SYDVKM. The CDR3, as DNA: TGTGCCAGCAGTCTGGGCTCTGCCTACGAGCAGTACTTC. The encoded protein is CASSLGSAYEQYF.

V and J are TRBV5-1 and TRBJ1-2, with TRBD1 as a possible D gene (5 bases). Germline CDR1 SGHRS, CDR2 YFSETQ. Between the trimmed V and J ends, which lost 4 bases and 1 base, there was a span of 11 bases. The CDR3 length is 14 residues. CDR3 DNA sequence: TGCGCCAGCAGCCGCAACGGGGGTAACTATGGCTACACCTTC. The encoded protein is CASSRNGGNYGYTF. Full variable domain (outside the CDR3, taken from reference TRBV5-1 and TRBJ1-2): KAGVTQTPRYLIKTRGQQVTLSCSPISGHRSVSWYQQTPGQGLQFLFEYFSETQRNKGNFPGRFSGRQFSNSRSEMNVSTLELGDSALYLCASSRNGGNYGYTFGSGTRLTVV.

This clone showed up just once. Other DNA sequences in the same sample also yield this CDR3. The rearrangement links TRBV18 to TRBJ2-3; 11 bases are a match to TRBD2. V lost 4 bases to trimming and J lost 0 bases; unmatched junction nucleotides: 0. CDR1 is KGHSH and CDR2 is LQKENI in the germline V gene. The CDR3 is 15 residues long. Written as DNA, the CDR3 is TGTGCCAGCTCACGGACTAGCGGGAGCACAGATACGCAGTATTTT. Protein product: CASSRTSGSTDTQYF.

The chain combines TRBV5-6 with TRBJ1-2; no clear D gene. CDR3 length: 12 residues. V lost 0 bases, J lost 9 bases, and 9 bases lay in between. The V gene's germline CDR1 is SGHDT and CDR2 YYEEEE. DNA for the CDR3: TGTGCCAGCAGCTTGGTGTGGGAGCGCTACACCTTC. Translating gives CASSLVWERYTF.

This chain connects TRBV3-1 (or the pseudogene TRBV3-2) to TRBJ1-1, with unresolved D. Germline-derived CDR1 and CDR2 are LGHDT and YNNKEL (reference sequence). The CDR3 totals 12 residues. Trimming took 4 bases from V and 5 from J, leaving 8 bases between them. CDR3 protein: CASSRLSTEAFF. The CDR3 coding sequence is TGTGCCAGCAGCCGACTTAGTACTGAAGCTTTCTTT.

The chain carries TRBV27 and TRBJ2-1; tentative D call: TRBD2 (5 bases). V was cut by 5 bases and J by 6 bases, with 17 bases left in between. The CDR3 is 15 residues long. CDR1 and CDR2 (germline): MNHEY, SMNVEV (reference sequence). The CDR3 loop reads CASSPRRFSGNEQFF. Here the CDR3 DNA reads TGTGCCAGCAGTCCAAGGAGGTTTTCCGGCAATGAGCAGTTCTTC.

The rearrangement uses TRBV7-9 and TRBJ2-2; D not certain. Germline V gene lookup returns CDR1 SEHNR and CDR2 FQNEAQ (reference sequence). V lost 5 bases to trimming and J lost 3 bases, with 13 bases between them. The CDR3 covers 15 residues. CDR3 in amino acids: CASSTPPPDTGELFF. The CDR3 nucleotides are TGTGCCAGCAGCACCCCCCCTCCGGACACCGGGGAGCTGTTTTTT.

The V gene is TRBV19, the J gene TRBJ1-4; TRBD1 might be the D (5 bases). Trimming took off 3 bases at V and 5 bases at J, with 13 bases between the two ends. Germline loops: CDR1 LNHDA, CDR2 SQIVND (reference sequence). This CDR3 is 15 amino acids long. The CDR3 bases are TGTGCCAGTAGTATCGGCGGGGCACCAAATGAAAAACTGTTTTTT. Residues: CASSIGGAPNEKLFF.

The chain employs TRBV28 and TRBJ1-2; D is uncertain. The CDR3 length is 12 residues. Germline lookup yields CDR1 MDHEN and CDR2 SYDVKM. V lost 1 base, J lost 4 bases, and 4 bases lay in between. DNA for the CDR3: TGTGCCAGCAGTTTATACGGCTATGGCTACACCTTC. Its translation: CASSLYGYGYTF.

The chain is built from TRBV9 and TRBJ1-1, with D possibly matching TRBD1 (5 bases). Germline-derived CDR1 and CDR2 are SGDLS and YYNGEE. The CDR3 totals 14 residues. V gave up 2 bases and J gave up 1 base, with 9 bases separating them. CDR3: CASSVGAKNTEAFF. The DNA for the CDR3 is TGTGCCAGCAGCGTTGGGGCAAAGAACACTGAAGCTTTCTTT. Based on the CDR3 plus reference TRBV9 and TRBJ1-1, the full variable domain is DSGVTQTPKHLITATGQRVTLRCSPRSGDLSVYWYQQSLDQGLQFLIQYYNGEERAKGNILERFSAQQFPDLHSELNLSSLELGDSALYFCASSVGAKNTEAFFGQGTRLTVV.